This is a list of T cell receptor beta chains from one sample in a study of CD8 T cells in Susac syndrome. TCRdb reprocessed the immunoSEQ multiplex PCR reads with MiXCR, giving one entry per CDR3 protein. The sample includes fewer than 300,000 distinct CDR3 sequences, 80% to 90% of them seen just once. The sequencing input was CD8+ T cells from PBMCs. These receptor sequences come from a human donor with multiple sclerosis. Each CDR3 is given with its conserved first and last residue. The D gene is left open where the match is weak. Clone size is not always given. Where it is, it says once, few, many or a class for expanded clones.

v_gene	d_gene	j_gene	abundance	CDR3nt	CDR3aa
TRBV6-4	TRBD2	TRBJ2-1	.	TGTGCCAGCAGGTGCTTTAGCGGGAGGGTAGGCAGGAATGAGCAGTTCTTC	CASRCFSGRVGRNEQFF
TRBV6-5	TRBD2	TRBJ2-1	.	TGTGCCAGCAGTTACGGCGGGAGAAGTTCATTTTACAATGAGCAGTTCTTC	CASSYGGRSSFYNEQFF
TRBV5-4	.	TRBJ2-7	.	TGTGCCAGCAGCTTGGATCCCCTTGGCGAGCAGTACTTC	CASSLDPLGEQYF
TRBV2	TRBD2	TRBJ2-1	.	TGTGCCAGCAGTGATACAGCGGGAGGGCCCAATGAGCAGTTCTTC	CASSDTAGGPNEQFF
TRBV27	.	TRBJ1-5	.	TGTGCCAGCAGTACGGGACGGACGAGCAATCAGCCCCAGCATTTT	CASSTGRTSNQPQHF
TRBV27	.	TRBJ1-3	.	TGTGCCAGCAGTTACCGGGACCCCGGAATCCCTGGAAACACCATATATTTT	CASSYRDPGIPGNTIYF
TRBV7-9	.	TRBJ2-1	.	TGTGCCAGCAGCTTGGGGCAGGGGGGGAATGAGCAGTTCTTC	CASSLGQGGNEQFF
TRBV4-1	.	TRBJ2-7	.	TGCGCCAGCACCCAAGATGGCCCCCCCTACGAGCAGTACTTC	CASTQDGPPYEQYF
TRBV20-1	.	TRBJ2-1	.	TGCAGTGCTGCGGACTTCCGCTCCTACAATGAGCAGTTCTTC	CSAADFRSYNEQFF
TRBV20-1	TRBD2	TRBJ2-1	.	TGCAGTGCTACCCGGACTAGCGGGAGCAATGAGCAGTTCTTC	CSATRTSGSNEQFF
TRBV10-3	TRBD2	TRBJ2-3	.	TGTGCCATCAGTGACCCCCTGGGGACTAGCGGACGCACAGATACGCAGTATTTT	CAISDPLGTSGRTDTQYF
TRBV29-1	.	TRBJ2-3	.	TGCAGCGCCCCAGGCAGGAGCACAGATACGCAGTATTTT	CSAPGRSTDTQYF
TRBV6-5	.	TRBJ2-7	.	TGTGCCAGCAGTTTCAGCATGGGATCCTACGAGCAGTACTTC	CASSFSMGSYEQYF
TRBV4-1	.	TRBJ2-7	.	TGCGCCAGCAGCCAAGGTAGCGGTACCTACGAGCAGTACTTC	CASSQGSGTYEQYF
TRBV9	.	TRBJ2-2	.	TGTGCCAGCAGCCCAGGGGGGCTAGCCACCGGGGAGCTGTTTTTT	CASSPGGLATGELFF
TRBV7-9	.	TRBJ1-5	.	TGTGCCAGCAGCGCCGCGAATCAGGGTTGGCCCCAGCATTTT	CASSAANQGWPQHF
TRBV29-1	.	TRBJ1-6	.	TGCAGCGTTCGTTCCAGCTCCTATAATTCACCCCTCCACTTT	CSVRSSSYNSPLHF
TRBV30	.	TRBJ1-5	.	TGTGCCTGGAGTCACAAGGGCAGGGCTAGCAATCAGCCCCAGCATTTT	CAWSHKGRASNQPQHF
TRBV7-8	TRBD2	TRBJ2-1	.	TGTGCCAGCAGCTTAGGGGCTAGCGGGATCCCTGAGCAGTTCTTC	CASSLGASGIPEQFF
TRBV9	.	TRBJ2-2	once	TGTGCCAGCAGCCCCACGGGGGTAATCGGGGAGCTGTTTTTT	CASSPTGVIGELFF
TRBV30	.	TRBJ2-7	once	TGTGCCTGGATGGGTGGCAGCTACGAGCAGTACTTC	CAWMGGSYEQYF
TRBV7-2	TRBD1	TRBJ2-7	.	TGTGCCAGCAGCTTAGTCGGGCAGGGGGCGTTTCGGGGCCAGTACTTC	CASSLVGQGAFRGQYF
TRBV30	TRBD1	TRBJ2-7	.	TGTGCCTGGAGTGACGGGGTACAGGGGATCGTCGAGCAGTACTTC	CAWSDGVQGIVEQYF
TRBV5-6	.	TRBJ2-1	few	TGTGCCAGCAGCTCAGGTGGGAATGAGCAGTTCTTC	CASSSGGNEQFF
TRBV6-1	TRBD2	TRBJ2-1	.	TGTGCCAGCACGAGCGGGGGATACAATGAGCAGTTCTTC	CASTSGGYNEQFF
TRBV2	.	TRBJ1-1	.	TGTGCCAGCAATGGGGGGACTGAAGCTTTCTTT	CASNGGTEAFF
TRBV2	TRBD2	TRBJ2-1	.	TGTGCCAGCAGAGGACTAGGAAGCAATGAGCAGCTCTTC	CASRGLGSNEQLF